This TCR beta chain was identified during a study of cytomegalovirus exposure and HLA in healthy donors. The study's findings and limits: A previous analysis found most TCR beta V segments productive roughly 87% or roughly 30% of the time.

J was trimmed by 6 bases and V by 4 bases; bases with no gene match: 5. The CDR3 length is 14 residues. Per germline, CDR1 MNHNY and CDR2 SVGAGI (reference sequence). Researchers ran the PCR with 60 Vbeta and 13 Jbeta primers. Assay: immunoSEQ multiplex PCR; the TCRdb copy retains only in-frame clones and omits some. The sample carries 150,000 to 200,000 clones, 82% recorded once. Points on this clone: Its cognate antigen is unknown.

The rearrangement joins TRBV6-6 to TRBJ2-2, with 7 positions matching TRBD1. The clonotype comes from a woman between 50 and 59 years old in good health and CMV-seropositive. Sequencing was carried out using PBMCs. CDR3 in DNA: TGTGCCAGCAGTTTCAAAGGGGGCTCCGGGGAGCTGTTTTTT. It translates to CASSFKGGSGELFF.